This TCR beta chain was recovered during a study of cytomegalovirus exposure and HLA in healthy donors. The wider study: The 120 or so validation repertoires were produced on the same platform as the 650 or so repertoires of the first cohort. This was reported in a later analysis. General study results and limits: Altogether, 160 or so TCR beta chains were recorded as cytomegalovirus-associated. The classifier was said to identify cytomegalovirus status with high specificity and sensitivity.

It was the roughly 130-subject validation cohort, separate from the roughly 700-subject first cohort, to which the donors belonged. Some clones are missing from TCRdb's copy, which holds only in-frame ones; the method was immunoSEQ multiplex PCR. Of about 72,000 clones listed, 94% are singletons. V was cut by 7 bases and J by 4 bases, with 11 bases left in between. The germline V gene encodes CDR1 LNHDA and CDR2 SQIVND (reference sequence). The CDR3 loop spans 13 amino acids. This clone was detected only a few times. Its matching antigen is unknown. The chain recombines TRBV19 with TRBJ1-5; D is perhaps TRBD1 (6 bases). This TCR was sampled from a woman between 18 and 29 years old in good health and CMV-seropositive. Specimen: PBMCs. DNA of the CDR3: TGTGCCAGTACGGACAGAGCTAATCAGCCCCAGCATTTT. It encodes CASTDRANQPQHF.